Following are 25 T cell receptor beta chains from one sample sequenced in a study of blood T cell repertoires in COVID-19. Assay: immunoSEQ multiplex PCR; the TCRdb copy retains only in-frame clones and omits some. Of about 180,000 clones in the sample, 85% to 90% were seen once. The specimen was peripheral blood. All receptors come from a person between 65 and 80 years old with COVID-19, enrolled during active disease.

V and J are TRBV10-1 and TRBJ2-6; a possible D gene is TRBD2 (6 bases). CDR1 WNHNN and CDR2 SYGVQD come from the germline V gene (reference sequence). This CDR3 spans 21 amino acids. Trimming removed 0 bases from V and 2 bases from J, with 23 bases in between. CDR3 in DNA: TGCGCCAGCAGTGAGTCGAGGAAGGGGTTGGAGGGGCGAGCTGGGGCCAACGTCCTGACTTTC. Translated: CASSESRKGLEGRAGANVLTF.

V gene TRBV7-2 combines with J gene TRBJ1-3; D not resolved. V shed 5 bases and J shed 4 bases, with 6 bases lying between them. The germline CDR1 and CDR2 sequences are SGHTA and FQGNSA. This CDR3 comprises 12 residues. The CDR3 sequence: CASSPQGNTIYF. The CDR3, as DNA: TGTGCCAGCAGCCCACAAGGAAACACCATATATTTT.

The gene calls are TRBV5-1 and TRBJ2-5; a weak D match, TRBD1 (5 bases). CDR1 and CDR2 (germline): SGHRS, YFSETQ. There are 15 residues in the CDR3. The V and J ends lost 0 bases and 4 bases respectively, with 13 bases between them. CDR3 nucleotides: TGCGCCAGCAGCTTGGTCGTAAGACAGAGAGAGACCCAGTACTTC. Translating gives CASSLVVRQRETQYF.

V gene TRBV4-3 combines with J gene TRBJ1-6; tentative D call: TRBD1 (5 bases). Germline CDR1 is LGHNA and CDR2 is YSLEER. The CDR3 sequence is 13 residues long. V was clipped by 2 bases and J by 8 bases, with 7 bases between them. CDR3 region: CASSQTGDSPLHF. CDR3 nucleotides: TGCGCCAGCAGCCAAACGGGGGATTCACCCCTCCACTTT.

The rearrangement joins TRBV5-4 to TRBJ2-1; 14 bases align to TRBD2. The CDR3 totals 19 residues. V was pared by 4 bases and J by 7 bases, with 16 bases of the junction left unmatched. Germline lookup yields CDR1 SGHNT and CDR2 YYREEE (reference sequence). DNA of the CDR3: TGTGCCAGCAGCCAGACTAGCGGGGGGGCGGGCAGAACGCAGAATGAGCAGTTCTTC. It is translated as CASSQTSGGAGRTQNEQFF. The full variable domain, its missing parts supplied by reference TRBV5-4 and TRBJ2-1, is ETGVTQSPTHLIKTRGQQVTLRCSSQSGHNTVSWYQQALGQGPQFIFQYYREEENGRGNFPPRFSGLQFPNYSSELNVNALELDDSALYLCASSQTSGGAGRTQNEQFFGPGTRLTVL.

The chain carries TRBV9 and TRBJ2-1; D possibly corresponds to TRBD1 (5 bases). V was cut by 3 bases and J by 9 bases, with 7 bases left in between. The CDR3 totals 11 residues. Per the germline V gene, CDR1 is SGDLS and CDR2 is YYNGEE. The CDR3 region is CASSDRGEQFF. The CDR3 bases are TGTGCCAGCAGCGATAGGGGTGAGCAGTTCTTC.

This clone came up a few times. CDR3 loop: CASSLDRGLYEQYF. DNA for the CDR3: TGCGCCAGCAGCTTGGACAGGGGGCTGTACGAGCAGTACTTC. The chain uses TRBV5-1 and TRBJ2-7; 9 bases are a match to TRBD1. This CDR3 is built from 14 residues. V lost 0 bases and J lost 4; bases outside the gene matches: 2. Per germline, CDR1 SGHRS and CDR2 YFSETQ.

This clone was detected a few times. This rearrangement joins TRBV27 to TRBJ2-1; D possibly corresponds to TRBD2 (6 bases). This CDR3 has 15 residues. Germline V gives CDR1 MNHEY, CDR2 SMNVEV (reference sequence). V was pared by 5 bases and J by 9 bases, with 20 bases between. The CDR3 coding sequence is TGTGCCAGCAGTCACCGGGACTCATACGAAGGTGAGCAGTTCTTC. Its protein is CASSHRDSYEGEQFF.

V gene TRBV7-8 combines with J gene TRBJ2-7, with 7 bases fitting TRBD2. The ends lost 3 bases at V and 3 bases at J; junction bases unmatched: 20. The length of the CDR3 is 19 residues. Germline values: CDR1 SGHVS, CDR2 FQNEAQ. The CDR3 sequence: CASSFIKPGTTGDLYEQYF. For the CDR3, the DNA is TGTGCCAGCAGCTTCATTAAGCCAGGGACTACCGGAGACCTCTACGAGCAGTACTTC.

V and J are TRBV9 and TRBJ1-4, with TRBD1 identical over 8 bases. The germline CDR1 and CDR2 sequences are SGDLS and YYNGEE. With V trimmed by 4 bases and J by 6 bases, 8 bases remained unmatched. This CDR3 spans 15 amino acids. CDR3 sequence: CASSTGQGWDEKLFF. The DNA for the CDR3 is TGTGCCAGCAGCACCGGACAGGGATGGGATGAAAAACTGTTTTTT.

This chain connects TRBV28 to TRBJ1-1; weak D call: TRBD1 (5 bases). V gave up 2 bases and J gave up 0 bases, with 10 bases separating them. CDR1 MDHEN and CDR2 SYDVKM come from the germline V gene. The CDR3 covers 15 residues. The DNA for the CDR3 is TGTGCCAGCAGTTTAGGAGGAGGGGTGAACACTGAAGCTTTCTTT. The encoded protein is CASSLGGGVNTEAFF.

The chain has TRBV9 and TRBJ2-2; TRBD1 might be the D (5 bases). Looked up from germline, CDR1 is SGDLS and CDR2 is YYNGEE. Trimming cost V 1 base and J 3 bases, with 13 bases left between them. This CDR3 has 16 amino acids. The CDR3 reads CASSVKVLGDTGELFF. CDR3 coding DNA: TGTGCCAGCAGCGTAAAGGTCCTAGGGGACACCGGGGAGCTGTTTTTT.

This clone was seen more than once but under ten times. The chain recombines TRBV28 with TRBJ1-5; unclear D gene. The V gene's germline CDR1 is MDHEN and CDR2 SYDVKM. V lost 3 bases and J lost 11, with 11 bases in between. The CDR3 has 12 amino acids. In DNA form, the CDR3 reads TGTGCCAGCAGTTTCGGGTCCCGGTCCCAGCATTTT. Its protein product is CASSFGSRSQHF.

The rearrangement joins TRBV6-2 or TRBV6-3 to TRBJ2-1; TRBD2 agrees at 8 bases. Germline V gene data show CDR1 as MNHEY and CDR2 as SVGEGT. The junction had 9 bases not matched to a gene; V was cut back by 4 bases and J by 10 bases. This CDR3 has 14 residues. CDR3 sequence reads: CASSFRGGWEEQFF. The CDR3 DNA reads TGTGCCAGCAGTTTTCGCGGGGGGTGGGAGGAGCAGTTCTTC.

This CDR3 is CATSRDDRGRAGAQPQHF. The CDR3 DNA follows: TGTGCCACCAGCAGAGATGACAGGGGTAGGGCAGGGGCTCAGCCCCAGCATTTT. The chain uses TRBV15 and TRBJ1-5; 8 bases are shared with TRBD1. The CDR3 runs to 18 residues. J was trimmed by 6 bases and V by 0 bases; bases with no gene match: 13. The germline V gene encodes CDR1 LNHNV and CDR2 YYDKDF (reference sequence).

This clone was observed once. The chain couples TRBV4-1 to TRBJ2-7; D may be TRBD1 (6 bases). The V end lost 0 bases, the J end lost 2 bases, and 17 bases lay between the germline ends. Germline V gives CDR1 MGHRA, CDR2 YSYEKL. This CDR3 contains 17 residues. In nucleotides, the CDR3 is TGCGCCAGCAGCCAAGACTTGAGGGACACCATTACCTACGAGCAGTACTTC. Encoded protein: CASSQDLRDTITYEQYF.

The rearrangement joins TRBV28 to TRBJ1-5; 9 bases fit TRBD1. The CDR3 runs 16 residues. J gave up 4 bases and V 2 bases, and 6 bases lay outside the gene matches. CDR1 and CDR2 (germline): MDHEN, SYDVKM. The DNA for the CDR3 is TGTGCCAGCAGTTTACTCGGACAGGGGCTGAATCAGCCCCAGCATTTT. Translating gives CASSLLGQGLNQPQHF.

The gene calls are TRBV4-1 and TRBJ1-4; TRBD1 agrees at 8 bases. V was pared by 1 base and J by 2 bases, with 6 bases of the junction left unmatched. This CDR3 is 17 amino acids long. Germline V gene sequence: CDR1 MGHRA, CDR2 YSYEKL. The CDR3 is CASSQADRAGTNEKLFF. CDR3 coding DNA: TGCGCCAGCAGCCAAGCGGACAGGGCCGGGACTAATGAAAAACTGTTTTTT.

The chain employs TRBV7-3 and TRBJ2-2; weak D call: TRBD1 (5 bases). The V gene's germline CDR1 is SGHTA and CDR2 FQGTGA. The CDR3 runs 15 residues. The V and J ends lost 5 bases and 0 bases respectively, with 10 bases between them. The DNA for the CDR3 is TGTGCCAGCAGCCCCGGCAGGGCGAACACCGGGGAGCTGTTTTTT. It is translated as CASSPGRANTGELFF.

V gene TRBV6-5 combines with J gene TRBJ2-2, with D possibly being TRBD2 (5 bases). Germline V gene sequence: CDR1 MNHEY, CDR2 SVGAGI. V was cut by 0 bases and J by 3 bases, with 8 bases left in between. The CDR3 totals 15 residues. The CDR3 nucleotides read TGTGCCAGCAGTTACTCTCCGCGGGACACCGGGGAGCTGTTTTTT. Amino acid sequence: CASSYSPRDTGELFF.

This clone was seen more than once but under ten times. The chain uses TRBV7-8 and TRBJ1-1; unclear D gene. The germline gives CDR1 SGHVS, CDR2 FQNEAQ. The germline V and J ends were trimmed by 3 bases and 11 bases, with 19 bases remaining between them. This CDR3 spans 14 amino acids. CDR3 protein: CASSFRRAELSAFF. CDR3 in DNA: TGTGCCAGCAGCTTTCGGCGGGCCGAGCTATCGGCTTTCTTT.

J is TRBJ1-2 and V is TRBV10-3; TRBD1 matches at 10 bases. The CDR3 spans 13 residues. J lost 7 bases, V lost 7 bases, and 6 bases had no gene match. Germline-derived CDR1 and CDR2 are ENHRY and SYGVKD. DNA for the CDR3: TGTGCCATCACTTTGGACAGGGGGGGTGGCTACACCTTC. This translates into CAITLDRGGGYTF.

This chain joins TRBV2 and TRBJ2-1, with a possible D match to TRBD1 (6 bases). Germline V gene sequence: CDR1 SNHLY, CDR2 FYNNEI. The CDR3 is 15 residues long. The V and J ends lost 6 bases and 5 bases respectively, with 17 bases between them. The CDR3 DNA reads as TGTGCCAGCAGCGTACAGGGCTCGGTTAACAATGAGCAGTTCTTC. It is translated as CASSVQGSVNNEQFF.

This sequence joins TRBV29-1 and TRBJ1-5; tentatively, D is TRBD1 (5 bases). Per the germline V gene, CDR1 is SQVTM and CDR2 is ANQGSEA. The CDR3 loop spans 14 amino acids. Deletions cut 4 bases from V and 5 bases from J, with 15 bases between. DNA of the CDR3: TGCAGCGTTGCCCCGGGGGTGGGGGATCAGCCCCAGCATTTT. This sequence encodes CSVAPGVGDQPQHF. The variable domain in full, completed from reference TRBV29-1 and TRBJ1-5, reads SAVISQKPSRDICQRGTSLTIQCQVDSQVTMMFWYRQQPGQSLTLIATANQGSEATYESGFVIDKFPISRPNLTFSTLTVSNMSPEDSSIYLCSVAPGVGDQPQHFGDGTRLSIL.

The rearrangement uses TRBV18 and TRBJ1-1, with D unclear. The CDR3 consists of 14 residues. Between the trimmed V and J ends, which lost 3 bases and 0 bases, there was a span of 8 bases. Germline CDR1 is KGHSH and CDR2 is LQKENI. The chain's CDR3 is CASSPSGLNTEAFF. CDR3 DNA sequence: TGTGCCAGCTCACCGTCGGGGTTGAACACTGAAGCTTTCTTT.